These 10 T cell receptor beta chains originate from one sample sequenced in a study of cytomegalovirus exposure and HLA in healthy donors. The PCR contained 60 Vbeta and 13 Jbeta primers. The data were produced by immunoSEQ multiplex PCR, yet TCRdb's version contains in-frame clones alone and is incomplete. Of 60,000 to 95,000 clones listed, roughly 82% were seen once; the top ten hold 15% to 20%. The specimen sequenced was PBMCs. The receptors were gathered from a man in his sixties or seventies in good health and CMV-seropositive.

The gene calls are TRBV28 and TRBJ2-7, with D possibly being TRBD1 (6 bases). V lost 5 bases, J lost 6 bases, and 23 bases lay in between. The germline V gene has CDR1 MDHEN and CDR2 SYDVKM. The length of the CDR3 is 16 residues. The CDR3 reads CASSSRRDKAYGEQYF. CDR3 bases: TGTGCCAGCAGTAGCCGCCGGGACAAGGCTTATGGCGAGCAGTACTTC.

DNA of the CDR3: TGCGCCAGCAGCCTCCGGTCGGGAGGGAACACTGAAGCTTTCTTT. As protein: CASSLRSGGNTEAFF. The chain couples TRBV5-1 to TRBJ1-1; D call uncertain. Trimming stripped 4 bases from V and 1 base from J, with 14 bases between. The V gene's germline CDR1 is SGHRS and CDR2 YFSETQ. The CDR3 has 15 residues. The whole variable domain, remainder taken from reference TRBV5-1 and TRBJ1-1, is KAGVTQTPRYLIKTRGQQVTLSCSPISGHRSVSWYQQTPGQGLQFLFEYFSETQRNKGNFPGRFSGRQFSNSRSEMNVSTLELGDSALYLCASSLRSGGNTEAFFGQGTRLTVV.

CDR3: CASSPQGANNEQFF. In DNA, the CDR3 is TGTGCCAGCTCACCCCAGGGGGCTAACAATGAGCAGTTCTTC. This chain connects TRBV18 to TRBJ2-1; 8 nucleotides agree with TRBD1. V dropped 3 bases and J dropped 5; count of bases not matched to a gene: 3. The CDR3 length is 14 residues. Per the germline V gene, CDR1 is KGHSH and CDR2 is LQKENI. Drawing the rest from reference TRBV18 and TRBJ2-1, the complete variable domain is NAGVMQNPRHLVRRRGQEARLRCSPMKGHSHVYWYRQLPEEGLKFMVYLQKENIIDESGMPKERFSAEFPKEGPSILRIQQVVRGDSAAYFCASSPQGANNEQFFGPGTRLTVL.

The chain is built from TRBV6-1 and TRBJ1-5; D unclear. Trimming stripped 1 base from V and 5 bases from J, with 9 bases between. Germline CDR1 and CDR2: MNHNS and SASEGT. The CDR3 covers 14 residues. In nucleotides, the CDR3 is TGTGCCAGCAGTGAAGGCGGCGAATATCAGCCCCAGCATTTT. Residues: CASSEGGEYQPQHF.

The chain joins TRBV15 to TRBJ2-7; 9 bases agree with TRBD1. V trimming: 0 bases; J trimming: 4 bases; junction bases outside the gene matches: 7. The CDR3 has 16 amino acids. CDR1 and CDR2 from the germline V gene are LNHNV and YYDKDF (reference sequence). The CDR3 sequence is CATSRDLGQGTYEQYF. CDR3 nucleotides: TGTGCCACCAGCAGAGATTTAGGACAGGGGACATACGAGCAGTACTTC.

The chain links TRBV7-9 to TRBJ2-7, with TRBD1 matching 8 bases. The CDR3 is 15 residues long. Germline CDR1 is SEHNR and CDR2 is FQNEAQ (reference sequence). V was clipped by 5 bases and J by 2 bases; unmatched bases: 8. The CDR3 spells CASSHPDRDTYEQYF. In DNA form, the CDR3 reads TGTGCCAGCAGCCACCCGGACAGGGACACCTACGAGCAGTACTTC. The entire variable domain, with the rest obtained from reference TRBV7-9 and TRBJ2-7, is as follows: DTGVSQNPRHKITKRGQNVTFRCDPISEHNRLYWYRQTLGQGPEFLTYFQNEAQLEKSRLLSDRFSAERPKGSFSTLEIQRTEQGDSAMYLCASSHPDRDTYEQYFGPGTRLTVT.

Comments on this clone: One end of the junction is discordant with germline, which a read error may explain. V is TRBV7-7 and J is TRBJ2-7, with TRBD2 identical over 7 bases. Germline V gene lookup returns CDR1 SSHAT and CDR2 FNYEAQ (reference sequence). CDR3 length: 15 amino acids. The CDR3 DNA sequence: TGTGCTAGCAGCCGACGACTAGCCGTGGCTATCGAGCAGTACTTC. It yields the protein CASSRRLAVAIEQYF.

CDR3 sequence (DNA): TGTGCCAGCAGCTTGGCCGGTAGGAGGAACACTGAAGCTTTCTTT. Its translation is CASSLAGRRNTEAFF. The chain combines TRBV5-5 with TRBJ1-1; D is unresolved. CDR1 is SGHKS, CDR2 YYEKEE, per germline (reference sequence). V lost 0 bases and J lost 1, with 10 bases in between. The CDR3 is made up of 15 amino acids.

This CDR3 reads CASSQDSGRTNEKLFF. The CDR3, as DNA: TGCGCCAGCAGCCAAGATTCAGGGAGGACTAATGAAAAACTGTTTTTT. V usage is TRBV4-3 and J usage is TRBJ1-4; possible D gene TRBD1, 5 bases. In germline, CDR1 is LGHNA, CDR2 YSLEER. V lost 0 bases, J lost 2 bases, and 10 bases lay in between. The CDR3 contains 16 residues.

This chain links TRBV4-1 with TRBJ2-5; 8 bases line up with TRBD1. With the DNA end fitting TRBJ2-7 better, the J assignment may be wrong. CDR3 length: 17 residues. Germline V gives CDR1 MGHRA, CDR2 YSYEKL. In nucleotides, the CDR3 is TGCGCCAGCAGCCAAAGGACAGGGAATAGTCTGGACTACGAGCAGTACTTC. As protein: CASSQRTGNSLDYEQYF.